This T cell receptor (beta chain) was profiled in a study of T cells in localized non-small cell lung cancer. The CDR3 is 11 amino acids. The V and J ends lost 5 bases and 7 bases respectively, with 9 bases between them. Germline values: CDR1 MNHGY, CDR2 SAAAGT. Study results and caveats: Compared with tumor, uninvolved adjacent lung displayed greater T cell clonality, ranking highest overall. When the top 100 tumor clones were examined, a median approximately 59 of them also appeared in the adjacent lung, which was paired and uninvolved. Longer survival (overall) was linked to higher T cell density in blood. Owing to sequencing of a solitary tumor region, heterogeneity cannot be discounted.

Points on this clone: What it recognizes is unknown.

Assay used: immunoSEQ multiplex PCR; TCRdb lists only in-frame clones, some missing. The data show about 41,000 clones, 85% to 90% seen once. Sequenced material: peripheral blood, taken before any cancer treatment. The chain uses TRBV6-8 and TRBJ2-7; no definite D call. The clonotype comes from a female donor older than 55 with stage I squamous cell lung carcinoma. The CDR3 loop reads CASSPRREQYF. The DNA for the CDR3 is TGTGCCAGCAGTCCCCGACGGGAGCAGTACTTC.